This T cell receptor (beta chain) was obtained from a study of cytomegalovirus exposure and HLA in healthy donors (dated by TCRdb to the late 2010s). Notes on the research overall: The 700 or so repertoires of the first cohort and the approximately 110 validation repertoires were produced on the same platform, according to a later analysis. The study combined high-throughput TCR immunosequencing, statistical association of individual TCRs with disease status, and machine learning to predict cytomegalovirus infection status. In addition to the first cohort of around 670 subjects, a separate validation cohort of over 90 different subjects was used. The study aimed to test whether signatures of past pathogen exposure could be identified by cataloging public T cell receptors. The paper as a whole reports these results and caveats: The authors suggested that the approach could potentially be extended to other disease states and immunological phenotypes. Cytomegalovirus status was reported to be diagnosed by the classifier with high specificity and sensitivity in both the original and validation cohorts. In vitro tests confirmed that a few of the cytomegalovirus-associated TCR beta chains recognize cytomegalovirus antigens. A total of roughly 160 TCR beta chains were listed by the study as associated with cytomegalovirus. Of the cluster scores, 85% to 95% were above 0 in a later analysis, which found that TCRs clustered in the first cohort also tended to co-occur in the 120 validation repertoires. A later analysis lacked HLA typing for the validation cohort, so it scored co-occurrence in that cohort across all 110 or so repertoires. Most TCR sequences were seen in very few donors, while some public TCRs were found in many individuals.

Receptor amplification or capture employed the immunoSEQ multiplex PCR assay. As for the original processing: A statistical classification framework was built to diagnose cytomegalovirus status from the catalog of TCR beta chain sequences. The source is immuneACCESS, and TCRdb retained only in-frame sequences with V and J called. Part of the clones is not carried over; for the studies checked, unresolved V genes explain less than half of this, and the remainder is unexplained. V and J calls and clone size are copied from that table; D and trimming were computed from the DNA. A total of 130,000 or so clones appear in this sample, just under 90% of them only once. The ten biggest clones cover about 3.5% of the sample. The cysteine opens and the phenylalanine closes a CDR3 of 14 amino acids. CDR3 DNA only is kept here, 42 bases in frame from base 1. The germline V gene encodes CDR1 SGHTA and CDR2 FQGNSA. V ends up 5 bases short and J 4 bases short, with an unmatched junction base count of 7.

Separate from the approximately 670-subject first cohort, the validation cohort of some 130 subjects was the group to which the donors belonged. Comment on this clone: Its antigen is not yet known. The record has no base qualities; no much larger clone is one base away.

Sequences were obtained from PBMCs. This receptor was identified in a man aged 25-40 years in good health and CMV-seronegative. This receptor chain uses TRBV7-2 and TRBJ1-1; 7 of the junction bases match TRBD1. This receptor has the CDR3 CASSLNPGGTEAFF. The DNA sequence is TGTGCCAGCAGCCTAAACCCAGGGGGCACTGAAGCTTTCTTT.